What follows describes a single T cell receptor beta chain. The antigen remains unidentified. This entry belongs to a study of OX40 agonist ivuxolimab in advanced cancers. Background on the study: The dose-escalation cohort had hepatocellular carcinoma, melanoma, renal cell or head and neck cancer. A partial response was reached by three patients: one with hepatocellular carcinoma and two with cutaneous melanoma. General observations from the study: At 0.1 to 3.0 mg/kg and by week 6, clonal expansion occurred in CD4+ and CD8+ blood T cells.

This table comes from immunoSEQ multiplex PCR, and its TCRdb copy is limited to in-frame clones, with some not included. The sample has some 83,000 clones, about 94% seen once. V was pared by 1 base and J by 2 bases, with 9 bases between. The CDR3 totals 14 residues. Germline V lookup: CDR1 MGHDK, CDR2 SYGVNS. This rearrangement joins TRBV25-1 to TRBJ2-7; no clear D. The source is an adult with an advanced solid tumor such as melanoma, head and neck, liver or kidney cancer. The material was CD4+ or CD8+ T cells sorted from blood, obtained in a trial of the OX40 agonist ivuxolimab. In DNA, the CDR3 is TGTGCCAGCAGTGAATCGGAACGTACCTACGAGCAGTACTTC. Translation gives CASSESERTYEQYF.